This TCR beta chain was recovered during a study of CD8 T cells in ankylosing spondylitis. Overall study findings and caveats: Before this, some motif variants had been reported in reactive arthritis synovial fluid and blood. Among TCR beta sequences, a motif of eight highly homologous variants appeared characteristic of ankylosing spondylitis blood.

This clonotype was found a few times. The target antigen is unknown. Each TCR beta library was made by quantitative 5'-RACE that incorporated molecular barcodes. TCRdb reprocessed the 5' RACE reads via MiXCR and lists one record per CDR3 protein. The sample yields 800,000 to 900,000 distinct CDR3 sequences, about an eighth seen once. Germline V gene lookup returns CDR1 SGHDT and CDR2 YYEEEE. V lost 6 bases and J lost 2; bases outside the gene matches: 8. The CDR3 has 15 amino acids. Sequenced input: blood, either unsorted or a sorted T cell fraction (not recorded which). V and J are TRBV5-6 and TRBJ2-1; 7 nucleotides align to TRBD1. The TCR originated in a male donor with ankylosing spondylitis. The CDR3 sequence is CASTEDRVTYNEQFF. For the CDR3, the DNA is TGTGCCAGCACCGAAGACAGGGTAACCTACAATGAGCAGTTCTTC. The full variable domain, in which reference TRBV5-6 and TRBJ2-1 provide the parts outside the CDR3, is DAGVTQSPTHLIKTRGQQVTLRCSPKSGHDTVSWYQQALGQGPQFIFQYYEEEERQRGNFPDRFSGHQFPNYSSELNVNALLLGDSALYLCASTEDRVTYNEQFFGPGTRLTVL.